This T cell receptor (beta chain) was observed in a study of early T cells in non-severe SARS-CoV-2 infection. Trimming left V 0 bases short and J 1 base short, with 6 bases between. Germline V gene data show CDR1 as MGHRA and CDR2 as YSYEKL. This CDR3 comprises 14 residues. TCRdb re-derived calls from the 5' RACE reads in MiXCR, one entry per CDR3 protein. The sample has 46,000 or so distinct CDR3 sequences, roughly 13% seen once. The sample comprised whole blood. V is TRBV4-1 and J is TRBJ1-1; the D gene is possibly TRBD1 (5 bases). The origin of this receptor is an adult who was a healthcare worker with PCR-confirmed SARS-CoV-2 infection or an uninfected control (not recorded which). CDR3: CASSQDQGNTEAFF. The CDR3 coding sequence is TGCGCCAGCAGCCAAGATCAGGGGAACACTGAAGCTTTCTTT.